This TCR beta chain comes out of a study of breast tumors, draining lymph nodes, adjacent tissues. This clonotype has only a few counts. This could be a read error, since a much larger clone is one nucleotide away. Samples came from axillary lymph nodes draining the breast cancer. One entry per CDR3 protein, called by TCRdb with MiXCR from the multiplex PCR reads. The repertoire includes around 300,000 distinct CDR3 sequences, 30% to 35% of them detected once, and 0.85% to 1.3% sits in the top ten. CDR1 is SGHNT and CDR2 is YENEEA in the germline V gene. The ends were cut back, 1 base at V and 10 bases at J, with 11 bases in the middle. This CDR3 has 13 residues.

The sample was axillary lymph node tissue. The source is a female donor with breast cancer. Some clones in this sample may be carry-over from other donors' samples. The V and J genes are TRBV11-3 and TRBJ2-1, with D uncertain. In DNA form, the CDR3 reads TGTGCCAGCAGCTTAGGCCCCAGTTCCGAGCAGTTCTTC. Protein product: CASSLGPSSEQFF.